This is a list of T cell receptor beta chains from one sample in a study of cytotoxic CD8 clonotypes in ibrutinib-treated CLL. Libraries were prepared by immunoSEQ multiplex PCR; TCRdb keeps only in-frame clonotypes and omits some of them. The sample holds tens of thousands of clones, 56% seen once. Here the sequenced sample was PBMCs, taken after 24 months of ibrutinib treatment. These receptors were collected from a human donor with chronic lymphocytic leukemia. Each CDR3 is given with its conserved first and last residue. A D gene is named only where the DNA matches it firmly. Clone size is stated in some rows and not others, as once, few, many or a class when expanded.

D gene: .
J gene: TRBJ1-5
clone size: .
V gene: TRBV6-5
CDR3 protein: CASSPKRNQPQHF
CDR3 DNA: TGTGCCAGCAGTCCTAAGAGGAATCAGCCCCAGCATTTT

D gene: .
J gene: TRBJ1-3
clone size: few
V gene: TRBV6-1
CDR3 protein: CASSEGQGFDF
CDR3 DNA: TGTGCCAGCAGTGAGGGACAAGGGTTTGATTTT

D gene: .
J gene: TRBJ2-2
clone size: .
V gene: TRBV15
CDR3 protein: CATSRDRGNTGELFF
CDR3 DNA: TGTGCCACCAGCAGAGACAGGGGGAACACCGGGGAGCTGTTTTTT

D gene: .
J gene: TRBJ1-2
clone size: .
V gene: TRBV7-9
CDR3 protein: CASSSNWGGYTF
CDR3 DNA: TGTGCCAGCAGCTCGAATTGGGGTGGCTACACCTTC

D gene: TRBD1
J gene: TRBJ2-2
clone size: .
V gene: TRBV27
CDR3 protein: CASSLLLTTGAGELFF
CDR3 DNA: TGTGCCAGCAGTCTCCTCTTGACCACAGGGGCCGGGGAGCTGTTTTTT

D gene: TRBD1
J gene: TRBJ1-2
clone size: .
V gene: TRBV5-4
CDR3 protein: CASRGGQGRLRRYGYTF
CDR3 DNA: TGTGCCAGCAGAGGCGGACAGGGAAGGTTACGGCGCTATGGCTACACCTTC

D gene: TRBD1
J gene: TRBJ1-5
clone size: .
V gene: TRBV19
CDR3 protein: CASSTAGGRFNQPQHF
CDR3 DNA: TGTGCCAGTAGTACAGCAGGGGGACGATTTAATCAGCCCCAGCATTTT

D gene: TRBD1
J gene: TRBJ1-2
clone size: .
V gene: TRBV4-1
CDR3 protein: CASSQPDRDYGYTF
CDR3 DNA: TGCGCCAGCAGCCAACCGGACAGGGACTATGGCTACACCTTC

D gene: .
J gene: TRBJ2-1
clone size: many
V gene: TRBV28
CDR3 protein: CASSPRGMGSYNEQFF
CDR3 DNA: TGTGCCAGCAGCCCTCGAGGGATGGGCTCCTACAATGAGCAGTTCTTC

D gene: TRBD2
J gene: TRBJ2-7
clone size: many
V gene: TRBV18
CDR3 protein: CASSPSSGSIYEQYF
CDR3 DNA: TGTGCCAGCTCACCTTCTAGCGGGAGTATCTACGAGCAGTACTTC

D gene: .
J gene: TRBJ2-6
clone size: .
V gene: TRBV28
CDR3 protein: CASSPVGVGGANVLTF
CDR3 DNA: TGTGCCAGCAGCCCTGTGGGGGTAGGAGGGGCCAACGTCCTGACTTTC

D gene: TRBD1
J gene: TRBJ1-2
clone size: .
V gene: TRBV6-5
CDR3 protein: CAIRQGLRYTF
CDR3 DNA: TGTGCCATACGACAGGGGCTCCGATACACCTTC

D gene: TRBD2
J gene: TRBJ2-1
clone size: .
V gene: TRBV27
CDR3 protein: CASQREFDNEQFF
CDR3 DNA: TGTGCCAGCCAGCGGGAGTTCGACAATGAGCAGTTCTTC

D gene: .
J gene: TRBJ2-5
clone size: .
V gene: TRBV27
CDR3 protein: CASSPNSWVETQYF
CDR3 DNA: TGTGCCAGCAGTCCAAATTCATGGGTGGAGACCCAGTACTTC

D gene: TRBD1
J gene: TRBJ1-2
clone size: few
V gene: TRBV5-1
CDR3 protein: CASRLAGQGSAYGYTF
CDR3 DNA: TGCGCCAGCAGACTGGCCGGACAGGGCTCGGCTTATGGCTACACCTTC

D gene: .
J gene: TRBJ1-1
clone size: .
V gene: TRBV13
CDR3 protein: CASSPGLRGTEAFF
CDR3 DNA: TGTGCCAGCAGCCCCGGTCTGAGAGGCACTGAAGCTTTCTTT

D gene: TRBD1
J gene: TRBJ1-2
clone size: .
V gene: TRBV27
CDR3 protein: CASSSGRGFYGYTF
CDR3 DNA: TGTGCCAGCAGTTCGGGCAGGGGGTTCTATGGCTACACCTTC

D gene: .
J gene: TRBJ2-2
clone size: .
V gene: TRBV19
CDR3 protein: CATQGAESGELFF
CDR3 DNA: TGTGCCACCCAAGGGGCAGAGTCAGGGGAGCTGTTTTTT

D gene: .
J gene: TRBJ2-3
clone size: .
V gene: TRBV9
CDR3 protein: CASSARGGPGLRADTQYF
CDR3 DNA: TGTGCCAGCAGCGCCAGAGGGGGGCCGGGACTCCGGGCAGATACGCAGTATTTT

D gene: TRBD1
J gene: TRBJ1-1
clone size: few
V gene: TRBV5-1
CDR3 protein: CASSLVGQANTEAFF
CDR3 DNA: TGCGCCAGCAGCCTAGTCGGACAGGCGAACACTGAAGCTTTCTTT

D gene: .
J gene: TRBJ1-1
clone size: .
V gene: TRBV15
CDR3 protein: CATSRVGQTFF
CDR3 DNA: TGTGCCACCAGCAGAGTTGGGCAGACTTTCTTT